This T cell receptor (beta chain) came from a study of Ad26.COV2.S vaccination and SARS-CoV-2 variants. As to treatment: some 20 received Ad26.COV2.S at low or high dose, single or two shots; several received placebo; per-sample allocation not given. Samples came from day 63 after the first vaccine or placebo injection. Trimming stripped 0 bases from V and 5 bases from J, with 11 bases between. CDR1 SGDLS and CDR2 YYNGEE come from the germline V gene. This CDR3 is 14 amino acids long. Produced via immunoSEQ multiplex PCR; TCRdb's table is partial and in-frame only. The sample has approximately 350,000 clones, 80% to 90% seen once.

The receptor was isolated from a person between 18 and 65 years old who received the Ad26.COV2.S COVID-19 vaccine or a placebo. The sample was peripheral blood, taken in a trial of Ad26.COV2.S vaccine versus placebo. J is TRBJ2-5 and V is TRBV9; D is perhaps TRBD2 (6 bases). CDR3 bases: TGTGCCAGCAGCGTAGCTGGGGGGACGGAGACCCAGTACTTC. As protein: CASSVAGGTETQYF.